These 30 T cell receptor beta chains originate from one sample sequenced in a study of T cell repertoires in cytomegalovirus infection. TCRdb analysed the reads with MiXCR anew, one entry per CDR3 protein. The data show roughly 570,000 distinct CDR3 sequences, with approximately 40% seen just once and around 50% held by the top ten. No antigens are known for them. This specimen was cultured PBMCs, taken from culture after CMV antigen stimulation. The receptors were sampled from a human donor in good health (CMV status not recorded). Some clones in this sample may be carry-over from other donors' samples.

The V gene is TRBV6-1, the J gene TRBJ1-2; TRBD1 matches 8 bases. Trimming cost V 6 bases and J 1 base; bases outside gene matches: 4. Per germline, CDR1 MNHNS and CDR2 SASEGT. The CDR3 extends over 14 amino acids. CDR3: CASRNRGSNYGYTF. The CDR3 DNA reads TGTGCCAGCAGGAACAGGGGGAGTAACTATGGCTACACCTTC.

J is TRBJ1-5 and V is TRBV6-1; 7 nucleotides align to TRBD1. Germline trimming cut 5 bases from V and 5 bases from J; bases unmatched to any gene: 6. This CDR3 contains 14 residues. Germline CDR1 reads MNHNS; CDR2 reads SASEGT. The CDR3 coding sequence is TGTGCCAGCAGTTACGGTGGGACAGATCAGCCCCAGCATTTT. It yields the protein CASSYGGTDQPQHF.

A few counts support this clonotype. The rearrangement uses TRBV6-1 and TRBJ2-5, with 10 bases fitting TRBD2. This CDR3 is 17 amino acids long. With V trimmed by 0 bases and J by 4 bases, 8 bases remained unmatched. The germline V gene has CDR1 MNHNS and CDR2 SASEGT. CDR3 amino acids: CASSEARTSGTLETQYF. The CDR3 DNA sequence: TGTGCCAGCAGTGAAGCTAGAACTAGCGGGACGTTAGAGACCCAGTACTTC.

This clonotype has ten or more counts. This rearrangement joins TRBV7-2 to TRBJ2-3; 7 bases match TRBD2. The germline V gene encodes CDR1 SGHTA and CDR2 FQGNSA. V lost 0 bases, J lost 6 bases, and 0 bases stayed unmatched. The CDR3 loop spans 13 amino acids. Here the CDR3 reads CASSLAGGDTQYF. DNA of the CDR3: TGTGCCAGCAGCTTAGCGGGGGGGGATACGCAGTATTTT.

This clonotype appeared a few times. V usage is TRBV4-1 and J usage is TRBJ1-1; no clear D. V lost 4 bases and J lost 2, with 14 bases in between. Germline V lookup: CDR1 MGHRA, CDR2 YSYEKL. The CDR3 runs 15 residues. This chain's CDR3 is CASSRTESPNTEAFF. The CDR3, as DNA: TGCGCCAGCAGCCGCACGGAGTCCCCCAACACTGAAGCTTTCTTT.

This clonotype was detected ten times or more. This rearrangement joins TRBV7-2 to TRBJ1-6; possible D gene TRBD1, 5 bases. The germline gives CDR1 SGHTA, CDR2 FQGNSA. V was pared by 3 bases and J by 8 bases, with 11 bases between. The CDR3 contains 14 residues. The CDR3 nucleotides are TGTGCCAGCAGCTTCCAAGGGGTGGATTCACCCCTCCACTTT. It encodes CASSFQGVDSPLHF.

This chain uses TRBV5-1 with TRBJ2-6; the D gene is possibly TRBD1 (6 bases). Germline V gene lookup returns CDR1 SGHRS and CDR2 YFSETQ. The CDR3 sequence is 16 residues long. V dropped 1 base and J dropped 3 bases, with 11 bases sitting between them. The CDR3 is CASSLSTGIGANVLTF. In DNA form, the CDR3 reads TGCGCCAGCAGCTTGAGCACAGGGATTGGGGCCAACGTCCTGACTTTC.

With regard to this clonotype: A much larger clone lies a single base off, so this may be a read error. The chain has TRBV5-4 and TRBJ2-5; D remains unclear. With 1 base removed from V and 5 bases from J, the gap between germline ends came to 6 bases. Germline lookup yields CDR1 SGHNT and CDR2 YYREEE (reference sequence). This CDR3 region has 12 residues. The CDR3 DNA is TGTGCCAGCAGCTTGTATGAGGAGACCCAGTACTTC. Translation gives CASSLYEETQYF.

The J gene is TRBJ1-2, the V gene TRBV11-2, with D possibly TRBD1 on 6 matching bases. V was trimmed by 5 bases and J by 8 bases, leaving 18 bases between them. CDR3 size: 14 residues. Germline assignment: CDR1 SGHAT and CDR2 FQNNGV. The CDR3 region is CASSPATAGEGYTF. Written as DNA, the CDR3 is TGTGCCAGCAGCCCCGCTACGGCAGGGGAAGGCTACACCTTC.

This clonotype was picked up a small number of times. CDR3 sequence: CASSPVLNQPQHF. The CDR3 coding sequence is TGTGCCAGCAGTCCCGTCCTCAATCAGCCCCAGCATTTT. This rearrangement joins TRBV27 to TRBJ1-5; D unclear. CDR1 is MNHEY, CDR2 SMNVEV, per germline (reference sequence). Trimming took 5 bases from V and 3 from J, leaving 8 bases between them. The CDR3 contains 13 residues.

This clonotype came up a few times. The rearrangement links TRBV7-2 to TRBJ1-4; 7 bases line up with TRBD1. Germline CDR1 and CDR2: SGHTA and FQGNSA. This CDR3 contains 15 residues. J gave up 0 bases and V 5 bases, and 3 bases lay outside the gene matches. The CDR3 here is CASSRGGPTNEKLFF. The CDR3 DNA sequence: TGTGCCAGCAGCCGAGGGGGCCCAACTAATGAAAAACTGTTTTTT.

Comments on this clonotype: Mismatch with germline at one junction end may stem from a read error. This chain links TRBV7-2 with TRBJ2-5; 7 bases line up with TRBD2. Germline V CDR1 and CDR2: SGHTA, FQGNSA. The length of the CDR3 is 14 residues. For the CDR3, the DNA is TGTGCCGGCAGCCCCCGACTAGCCGGGGAGACCCAGTACTTC. Translating it yields CAGSPRLAGETQYF.

This clonotype was counted a few times. The V call is TRBV7-2, the J call TRBJ1-6; a weak D match, TRBD1 (5 bases). Per the germline V gene, CDR1 is SGHTA and CDR2 is FQGNSA. The CDR3 runs 15 residues. V lost 3 bases and J 8 bases, leaving 14 bases between the germline ends. The DNA for the CDR3 is TGTGCCAGCAGCTTGACCTTAGGGGTCTATTCACCCCTCCACTTT. Translating it yields CASSLTLGVYSPLHF.

V and J are TRBV4-1 and TRBJ2-3, with D perhaps matching TRBD1 or TRBD2 (5 bases each). Germline V CDR1 and CDR2: MGHRA, YSYEKL. The CDR3 sequence is 14 residues long. V lost 2 bases to trimming and J lost 11 bases, with 17 bases between them. CDR3 amino acids: CASSQLGTRGRQYF. The CDR3 region has the DNA TGCGCCAGCAGCCAACTTGGGACCCGCGGTAGGCAGTATTTT.

This clonotype was picked up a small number of times. CDR3 sequence reads: CASSVGTNQPQHF. As DNA, the CDR3 is TGTGCCAGCAGTGTGGGGACCAATCAGCCCCAGCATTTT. The chain carries TRBV6-1 and TRBJ1-5, with D possibly being TRBD1 (5 bases). With 4 bases removed from V and 3 bases from J, the gap between germline ends came to 7 bases. Germline CDR1 and CDR2: MNHNS and SASEGT. The CDR3 covers 13 residues.

This clonotype came up a few times. This sequence joins TRBV4-2 and TRBJ2-1, with 8 bases matching TRBD2. Germline V lookup: CDR1 LGHNA, CDR2 YNFKEQ. The CDR3 covers 16 residues. V shed 4 bases and J 1 base; nucleotides not matched to a gene: 6. The chain's CDR3 is CASSLGGGRSYNEQFF. DNA for the CDR3: TGTGCCAGCAGCCTCGGGGGGGGCAGGTCCTACAATGAGCAGTTCTTC.

V gene TRBV20-1 combines with J gene TRBJ2-3; D unresolved. The germline V and J ends were trimmed by 6 bases and 3 bases, with 16 bases remaining between them. CDR3 size: 14 residues. The germline CDR1 and CDR2 sequences are DFQATT and SNEGSKA (reference sequence). In DNA, the CDR3 is TGCAGTGCCGAGAGTCGGGCGGTAACAGATACGCAGTATTTT. Residues: CSAESRAVTDTQYF.

The chain is built from TRBV7-6 and TRBJ2-3; weak D call: TRBD2 (6 bases). V lost 2 bases and J lost 2, with 23 bases in between. The CDR3 has 19 amino acids. Germline CDR1 is SGHVS and CDR2 is FNYEAQ. CDR3 sequence: CASSLNPPRLVSNTDTQYF. The CDR3 nucleotides read TGTGCCAGCAGCTTAAACCCCCCGCGACTAGTATCAAACACAGATACGCAGTATTTT.

A word on this clonotype: Possible read error: a much larger clone is one base away. V gene TRBV7-2 combines with J gene TRBJ2-4; D is unresolved. There are 16 residues in the CDR3. Looked up from germline, CDR1 is SGHTA and CDR2 is FQGNSA. The chain's CDR3 is CVSSDPTYRAKNIQYF. The CDR3 DNA reads TGTGTCAGCAGCGATCCAACCTATCGGGCCAAAAACATTCAGTACTTC.

This clonotype was counted a few times. This chain joins TRBV10-3 and TRBJ2-5; perhaps D is TRBD1 or TRBD2 (6 bases each). CDR3 length: 16 amino acids. Germline V gene lookup returns CDR1 ENHRY and CDR2 SYGVKD. Deletions cut 0 bases from V and 4 bases from J, with 15 bases between. Here the CDR3 DNA reads TGTGCCATCAGTGAGTCGACGGGGGCTCTGAGAGAGACCCAGTACTTC. This sequence encodes CAISESTGALRETQYF.

The rearrangement joins TRBV20-1 to TRBJ1-2, with no clear D. Germline CDR1 DFQATT, CDR2 SNEGSKA (reference sequence). V lost 5 bases and J lost 5, with 9 bases in between. The CDR3 runs 11 residues. The chain's CDR3 is CSASSVYGYTF. CDR3 sequence (DNA): TGCAGTGCTTCCAGCGTTTATGGCTACACCTTC.

The chain couples TRBV18 to TRBJ1-1; D is perhaps TRBD1 (5 bases). Trimming took off 3 bases at V and 3 bases at J, with 14 bases between the two ends. Germline V gives CDR1 KGHSH, CDR2 LQKENI. The CDR3 totals 15 residues. This CDR3 is CASSPTSGLDTEAFF. The CDR3 DNA reads as TGTGCCAGCTCACCCACCTCAGGGCTCGACACTGAAGCTTTCTTT. Combining the CDR3 with reference TRBV18 and TRBJ1-1 gives the whole variable domain NAGVMQNPRHLVRRRGQEARLRCSPMKGHSHVYWYRQLPEEGLKFMVYLQKENIIDESGMPKERFSAEFPKEGPSILRIQQVVRGDSAAYFCASSPTSGLDTEAFFGQGTRLTVV.

The V gene is TRBV20-1, the J gene TRBJ1-5; TRBD1 matches 9 bases. The V and J ends lost 5 bases and 7 bases, in that order; junction bases with no gene match: 12. In germline, CDR1 is DFQATT, CDR2 SNEGSKA (reference sequence). CDR3 length equals 15 residues. In nucleotides, the CDR3 is TGCAGTGCTTCACCCGGGACAGGGATGGACCAGCCCCAGCATTTT. Translated: CSASPGTGMDQPQHF.

This sequence joins TRBV7-9 and TRBJ2-1; TRBD2 agrees at 7 bases. Trimming took 1 base from V and 5 from J; bases not matched to a gene: 5. Germline V gene lookup returns CDR1 SEHNR and CDR2 FQNEAQ (reference sequence). The CDR3 runs to 15 residues. This CDR3 is CASSLVGLADNEQFF. The CDR3 region has the DNA TGTGCCAGCAGCTTAGTTGGTCTAGCGGACAATGAGCAGTTCTTC.

The rearrangement joins TRBV20-1 to TRBJ2-2, with TRBD2 matching over 7 bases. Losses at the gene ends were 3 bases for V and 4 bases for J; bases not matched to a gene: 5. The CDR3 sequence is 14 residues long. Germline V gene lookup returns CDR1 DFQATT and CDR2 SNEGSKA (reference sequence). CDR3 sequence: CSARRGSSTGELFF. For the CDR3, the DNA is TGCAGTGCTAGGCGCGGGAGTAGCACCGGGGAGCTGTTTTTT.

The J gene is TRBJ1-4, the V gene TRBV7-7; 9 bases agree with TRBD1. V was pared by 5 bases and J by 7 bases, with 8 bases of the junction left unmatched. CDR3 length: 15 amino acids. The V gene's germline CDR1 is SSHAT and CDR2 FNYEAQ (reference sequence). This CDR3 is CASSLGTGSSEKLFF. Here the CDR3 DNA reads TGTGCCAGCAGCCTGGGGACAGGGTCTAGTGAAAAACTGTTTTTT.

The chain is built from TRBV2 and TRBJ2-7, with D hard to call. The CDR3 sequence is 12 residues long. V lost 8 bases, J lost 0 bases, and 8 bases lay in between. Per the germline V gene, CDR1 is SNHLY and CDR2 is FYNNEI. CDR3: CASQPDSYEQYF. The CDR3 nucleotides read TGTGCCAGCCAACCGGACTCCTACGAGCAGTACTTC.

This clonotype turned up a few times. The CDR3 nucleotides read TGTGCCAGCAGCTTAGACCACTGGACAGGGGCTGGAAACACCATATATTTT. This encodes CASSLDHWTGAGNTIYF. The chain combines TRBV11-2 with TRBJ1-3; 9 positions agree with TRBD1. Germline-derived CDR1 and CDR2 are SGHAT and FQNNGV. This CDR3 has 17 amino acids. V was clipped by 0 bases and J by 2 bases; unmatched bases: 5.

The chain employs TRBV7-2 and TRBJ2-3; tentatively, D is TRBD2 (5 bases). V gave up 1 base and J gave up 6 bases, with 11 bases separating them. This CDR3 is 14 amino acids long. Germline CDR1 SGHTA, CDR2 FQGNSA. CDR3 amino acids: CASSLVSREDTQYF. CDR3 sequence (DNA): TGTGCCAGCAGCTTAGTGTCGAGGGAGGATACGCAGTATTTT.

The chain links TRBV7-9 to TRBJ1-6; 7 bases are a match to TRBD1. The length of the CDR3 is 15 residues. Germline V lookup: CDR1 SEHNR, CDR2 FQNEAQ (reference sequence). Germline trimming cut 6 bases from V and 10 bases from J; bases unmatched to any gene: 12. CDR3 sequence: CASSLTGAGASPLHF. CDR3 DNA: TGTGCCAGCAGTCTCACAGGGGCCGGAGCCTCACCCCTCCACTTT.